The source of this TCR beta chain is a study of T cell changes during pregnancy in multiple sclerosis. CDR1 is SGHKS and CDR2 is YYEKEE in the germline V gene (reference sequence). Trimming at V came to 0 bases and at J to 5 bases, leaving 2 bases not matched to a gene. The CDR3 has 16 amino acids. Measured with immunoSEQ multiplex PCR; TCRdb has only the in-frame clones, and not every one. This sample carries approximately 48,000 clones, 85% to 95% of them seen once, and the ten largest clones take just under 0.6%. The rearrangement joins TRBV5-5 to TRBJ2-3; 14 bases line up with TRBD2. Here the sequenced sample was CD4+ T cells from peripheral blood mononuclear cells, taken in the second trimester of pregnancy. This receptor was taken from a female donor with multiple sclerosis, enrolled in a pregnancy study. CDR3 loop: CASSLGLAGGVDTQYF. The CDR3 DNA is TGTGCCAGCAGCTTGGGACTAGCGGGGGGGGTAGATACGCAGTATTTT.